The rows below give T cell receptor beta chains drawn from one sample of a study of response to subunit inactivated influenza vaccine. MiXCR was run by TCRdb on the RT-PCR reads, yielding one entry per CDR3 protein. The sample lists more than 450,000 distinct CDR3 sequences, about an eighth seen once, with 9.5% to 13% in the top ten. Source: PBMCs from blood, taken on the day of vaccination. These receptors came from a man in his fifties who received an inactivated influenza vaccine. CDR3s include the opening cysteine and the closing phenylalanine or tryptophan. D genes are given only for firm matches. The size field is filled for only some rows; it gives once, few, many or a size class.

TRBJ1-2 | . | TRBV3-1 | . | CASSRTRNYGYTF | TGTGCCAGCAGCCGAACTCGAAACTATGGCTACACCTTC
TRBJ2-3 | many | TRBV18 | TRBD1 | CASSSGTGSSADTQYF | TGTGCCAGCTCATCCGGGACAGGGAGTTCGGCAGATACGCAGTATTTT
TRBJ2-7 | . | TRBV5-6 | TRBD1 | CASSQMTGGYEQYF | TGTGCCAGCAGCCAAATGACAGGGGGCTACGAGCAGTACTTC
TRBJ2-7 | few | TRBV28 | TRBD1 | CASSFPGTGASYEQYF | TGTGCCAGCAGTTTTCCCGGGACAGGAGCCTCCTACGAGCAGTACTTC
TRBJ2-3 | . | TRBV7-6 | . | CASSLVLSHTAQYF | TGTGCCAGCAGCTTAGTATTGTCACACACGGCGCAGTATTTT
TRBJ1-2 | . | TRBV15 | TRBD1 | CATSRDRGTGDGYTF | TGTGCCACCAGCAGAGATCGGGGGACAGGGGACGGCTACACCTTC
TRBJ2-3 | many | TRBV27 | . | CASSLYRGTDTQYF | TGTGCCAGCAGTTTATACAGGGGCACAGATACGCAGTATTTT
TRBJ2-7 | . | TRBV12-3/TRBV12-4 | TRBD2 | CASSLSGGVDEQYF | TGTGCCAGCAGTTTGTCCGGGGGGGTAGACGAGCAGTACTTC
TRBJ2-7 | . | TRBV4-3 | . | CASSQERETFYEQYF | TGCGCCAGCAGCCAAGAAAGGGAAACTTTCTACGAGCAGTACTTC
TRBJ2-1 | . | TRBV3-1 | TRBD1 | CASSQDWAGGYNEQFF | TGTGCCAGCAGCCAAGATTGGGCAGGGGGCTACAATGAGCAGTTCTTC
TRBJ2-1 | few | TRBV10-1 | . | CASSGGILGNEQFF | TGCGCCAGCAGTGGGGGGATCCTCGGCAATGAGCAGTTCTTC
TRBJ1-1 | many | TRBV29-1 | . | CSVEFVAVLNTEAFF | TGCAGCGTTGAATTCGTGGCGGTTTTGAACACTGAAGCTTTCTTT
TRBJ2-4 | few | TRBV7-9 | . | CASSLEVPGAKNIQYF | TGTGCCAGCAGCTTAGAGGTACCTGGGGCCAAAAACATTCAGTACTTC
TRBJ2-7 | . | TRBV5-1 | . | CASSLEVGGYEQYF | TGCGCCAGCAGCTTGGAGGTCGGAGGGTACGAGCAGTACTTC
TRBJ2-7 | . | TRBV6-1 | TRBD2 | CASRSSGGPYEQYF | TGTGCCAGCAGATCGAGCGGGGGACCCTACGAGCAGTACTTC
TRBJ1-5 | once | TRBV6-5 | . | CASSYREGNQPQHF | TGTGCCAGCAGTTACAGGGAGGGGAATCAGCCCCAGCATTTT
TRBJ2-2 | many | TRBV11-1 | . | CASSPGGWGRNTGELFF | TGTGCCAGCAGCCCCGGAGGTTGGGGGCGTAACACCGGGGAGCTGTTTTTT
TRBJ1-5 | many | TRBV7-8 | . | CASSPDSGGNQPQHF | TGTGCCAGCAGCCCCGACAGTGGGGGCAATCAGCCCCAGCATTTT
TRBJ1-2 | many | TRBV4-2 | . | CASSQGGLFRYGYTF | TGTGCCAGCAGCCAAGGAGGACTTTTCCGATATGGCTACACCTTC
TRBJ1-1 | few | TRBV15 | . | CATSRDRNTEAFF | TGTGCCACCAGCAGAGATCGGAACACTGAAGCTTTCTTT
TRBJ1-2 | many | TRBV5-1 | . | CASSQGRLYGYTF | TGCGCCAGCAGTCAAGGACGGCTCTATGGCTACACCTTC
TRBJ2-7 | . | TRBV6-2/TRBV6-3 | TRBD2 | CASSYRLRTSGSTYEQYF | TGTGCCAGCAGTTATAGACTACGGACTAGCGGGAGTACCTACGAGCAGTACTTC
TRBJ2-3 | . | TRBV4-2 | . | CGSSQELGFPGTDTQYF | TGCGGCAGCAGCCAAGAACTAGGATTCCCTGGCACAGATACGCAGTATTTT
TRBJ2-3 | . | TRBV30 | . | CAWSRGVTDTQYF | TGTGCCTGGAGTCGCGGGGTCACAGATACGCAGTATTTT
TRBJ2-3 | . | TRBV7-8 | TRBD2 | CASSLDASGGTDTQYF | TGTGCCAGCAGCTTAGACGCGAGCGGGGGCACAGATACGCAGTATTTT
TRBJ1-1 | . | TRBV20-1 | . | CSASLIVDDTEAFF | TGCAGTGCTAGTTTGATTGTTGATGATACTGAAGCTTTCTTT
TRBJ1-2 | many | TRBV12-3/TRBV12-4 | . | CASSGGLLKYGYTF | TGTGCCAGCAGCGGGGGACTCCTAAAATATGGCTACACCTTC
TRBJ1-4 | . | TRBV27 | TRBD1 | CASSQLSGTEAREGLFF | TGTGCCAGCAGTCAACTATCGGGGACAGAGGCAAGGGAAGGACTGTTTTTT